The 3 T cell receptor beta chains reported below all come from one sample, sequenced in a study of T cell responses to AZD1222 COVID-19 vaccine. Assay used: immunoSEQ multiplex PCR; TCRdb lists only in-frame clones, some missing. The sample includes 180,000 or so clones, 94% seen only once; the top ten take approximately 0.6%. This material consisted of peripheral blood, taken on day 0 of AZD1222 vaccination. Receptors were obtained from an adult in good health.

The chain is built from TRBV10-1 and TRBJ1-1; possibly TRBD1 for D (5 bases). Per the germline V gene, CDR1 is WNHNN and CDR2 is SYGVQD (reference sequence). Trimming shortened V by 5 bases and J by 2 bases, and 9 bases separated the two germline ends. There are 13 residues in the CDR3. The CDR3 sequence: CASSPTVNTEAFF. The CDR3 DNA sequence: TGCGCCAGCAGTCCGACAGTTAACACTGAAGCTTTCTTT.

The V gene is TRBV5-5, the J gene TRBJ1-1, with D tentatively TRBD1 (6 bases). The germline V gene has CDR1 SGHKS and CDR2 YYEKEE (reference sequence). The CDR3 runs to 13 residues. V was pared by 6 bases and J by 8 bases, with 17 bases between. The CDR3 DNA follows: TGTGCCAGCAAGGAAGGACAGCTTAGAGAAGCTTTCTTT. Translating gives CASKEGQLREAFF.

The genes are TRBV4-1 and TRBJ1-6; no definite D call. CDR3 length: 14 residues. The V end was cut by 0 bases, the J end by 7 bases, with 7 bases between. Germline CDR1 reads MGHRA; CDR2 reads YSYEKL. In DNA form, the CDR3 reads TGCGCCAGCAGCCAAGAGCGAGAGAATTCACCCCTCCACTTT. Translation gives CASSQERENSPLHF.